These 5 T cell receptor beta chains were sequenced from one sample in a study of blood T cell repertoires in COVID-19. Assay used: immunoSEQ multiplex PCR; TCRdb lists only in-frame clones, some missing. The sample records 20,000 to 25,000 clones, 90% being singletons. What was sequenced was peripheral blood. Receptors were obtained from a human donor in a cohort sampled during active COVID-19.

The rearrangement links TRBV14 to TRBJ2-3, with D possibly matching TRBD1 (5 bases). V was cut by 0 bases and J by 3 bases, with 16 bases left in between. The CDR3 runs 17 residues. CDR1 and CDR2 from the germline V gene are SGHDN and FVKESK. For the CDR3, the DNA is TGTGCCAGCAGCCAAGATCGGCAGGGAAAGAGGACAGATACGCAGTATTTT. This codes for CASSQDRQGKRTDTQYF.

This clone was counted a single time. The chain is built from TRBV18 and TRBJ2-1, with a possible D match to TRBD2 (5 bases). Germline assignment: CDR1 KGHSH and CDR2 LQKENI. The V end lost 6 bases, the J end lost 5 bases, and 20 bases lay between the germline ends. The CDR3 is made up of 16 amino acids. In DNA form, the CDR3 reads TGTGCCAGCTCCAACCACCCGGACTTCCGTGACAATGAGCAGTTCTTC. Translation gives CASSNHPDFRDNEQFF. The full variable domain, completed using reference TRBV18 and TRBJ2-1, is NAGVMQNPRHLVRRRGQEARLRCSPMKGHSHVYWYRQLPEEGLKFMVYLQKENIIDESGMPKERFSAEFPKEGPSILRIQQVVRGDSAAYFCASSNHPDFRDNEQFFGPGTRLTVL.

The table lists this clone with a few counts. V is TRBV7-2 and J is TRBJ1-2; possibly TRBD1 for D (6 bases). Germline assignment: CDR1 SGHTA and CDR2 FQGNSA. The CDR3 covers 13 residues. The V gene lost 5 bases and the J gene lost 6 bases, with 13 bases spanning the gap. The CDR3, as DNA: TGTGCCAGCAGCCCCGGGGGGCGCGATGGCTACACCTTC. Residues: CASSPGGRDGYTF.

This clone was seen more than once but under ten times. V usage is TRBV5-1 and J usage is TRBJ2-5; the match to TRBD1 covers 7 bases. This CDR3 contains 14 residues. Germline CDR1 is SGHRS and CDR2 is YFSETQ. The trim removed 3 bases at V and 6 bases at J, leaving 8 bases unmatched. CDR3 bases: TGCGCCAGCAGCTCAGGACAGGCGGCGAAGACCCAGTACTTC. Translated: CASSSGQAAKTQYF. Looking up the rest from reference TRBV5-1 and TRBJ2-5 gives the full variable domain: KAGVTQTPRYLIKTRGQQVTLSCSPISGHRSVSWYQQTPGQGLQFLFEYFSETQRNKGNFPGRFSGRQFSNSRSEMNVSTLELGDSALYLCASSSGQAAKTQYFGPGTRLLVL.

This chain links TRBV7-2 with TRBJ2-5; possibly TRBD1 for D (6 bases). V was pared by 5 bases and J by 2 bases, with 12 bases between. This CDR3 has 14 residues. Per germline, CDR1 SGHTA and CDR2 FQGNSA. This chain's CDR3 is CASSTAGVQETQYF. CDR3 DNA: TGTGCCAGCAGCACGGCAGGGGTTCAAGAGACCCAGTACTTC.